This T cell receptor beta chain appears in the sequencing data of a study of Graves' ophthalmopathy and Graves' hyperthyroidism. Germline loops: CDR1 SGHTA, CDR2 FQGNSA. This CDR3 region has 17 residues. V shed 5 bases, J shed 5 bases, and the junction held 14 bases outside the gene matches. Amplification from RNA transcripts yielded the TCR beta CDR3 regions. Amplification began with first-round RT-PCR using HTBI primers, then second-round multiplex PCR was performed. TCRdb re-called the multiplex PCR reads with MiXCR, one entry per CDR3 protein. The sample has roughly 700,000 distinct CDR3 sequences; 35% to 50% are singletons.

Sequences were obtained from peripheral blood. The receptor's source is an adult man with Graves' ophthalmopathy. J is TRBJ2-2 and V is TRBV7-2; 7 nucleotides match TRBD2. CDR3 nucleotides: TGTGCCAGCAGCCCCCGGGTGGGGGGGTCGGGGACCGGGGAGCTGTTTTTT. This codes for CASSPRVGGSGTGELFF. Full variable domain (remainder filled in from reference TRBV7-2 and TRBJ2-2): GAGVSQSPSNKVTEKGKDVELRCDPISGHTALYWYRQSLGQGLEFLIYFQGNSAPDKSGLPSDRFSAERTGGSVSTLTIQRTQQEDSAVYLCASSPRVGGSGTGELFFGEGSRLTVL.